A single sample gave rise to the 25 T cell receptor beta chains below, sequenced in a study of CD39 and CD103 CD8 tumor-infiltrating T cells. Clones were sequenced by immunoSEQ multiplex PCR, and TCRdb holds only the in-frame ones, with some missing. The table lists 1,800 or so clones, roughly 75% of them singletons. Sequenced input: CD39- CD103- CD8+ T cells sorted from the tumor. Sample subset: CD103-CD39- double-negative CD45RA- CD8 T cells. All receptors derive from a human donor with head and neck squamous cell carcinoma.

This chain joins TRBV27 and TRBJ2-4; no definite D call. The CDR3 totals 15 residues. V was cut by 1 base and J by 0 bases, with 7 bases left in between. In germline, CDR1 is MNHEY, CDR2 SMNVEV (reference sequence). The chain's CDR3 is CASSLFGLAKNIQYF. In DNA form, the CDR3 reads TGTGCCAGCAGTTTATTCGGGTTAGCCAAAAACATTCAGTACTTC.

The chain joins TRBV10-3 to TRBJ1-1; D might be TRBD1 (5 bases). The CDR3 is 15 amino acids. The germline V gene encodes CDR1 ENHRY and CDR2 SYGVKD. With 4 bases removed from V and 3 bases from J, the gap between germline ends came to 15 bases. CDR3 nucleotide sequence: TGTGCCATCAGTGGGTGGGAGGGGACCGACACTGAAGCTTTCTTT. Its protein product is CAISGWEGTDTEAFF.

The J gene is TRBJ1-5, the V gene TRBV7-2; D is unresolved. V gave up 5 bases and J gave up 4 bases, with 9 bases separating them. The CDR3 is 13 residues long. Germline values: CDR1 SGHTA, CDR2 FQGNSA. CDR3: CASSVSRNQPQHF. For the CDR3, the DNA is TGTGCCAGCAGCGTTAGTAGGAATCAGCCCCAGCATTTT. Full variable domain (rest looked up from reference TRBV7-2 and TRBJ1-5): GAGVSQSPSNKVTEKGKDVELRCDPISGHTALYWYRQSLGQGLEFLIYFQGNSAPDKSGLPSDRFSAERTGGSVSTLTIQRTQQEDSAVYLCASSVSRNQPQHFGDGTRLSIL.

The CDR3 protein is CATSSLGGYGYTF. Here the CDR3 DNA reads TGTGCCACCAGCAGTCTGGGTGGGTATGGCTACACCTTC. V is TRBV15 and J is TRBJ1-2; D ambiguous. V was clipped by 3 bases and J by 5 bases, with 10 bases between them. The germline gives CDR1 LNHNV, CDR2 YYDKDF (reference sequence). The CDR3 is 13 amino acids.

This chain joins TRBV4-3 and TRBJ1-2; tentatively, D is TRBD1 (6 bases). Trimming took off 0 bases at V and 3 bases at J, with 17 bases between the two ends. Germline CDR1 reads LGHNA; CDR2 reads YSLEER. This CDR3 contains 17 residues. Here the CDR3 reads CASSQDRVRGTDYGYTF. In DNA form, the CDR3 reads TGCGCCAGCAGCCAAGATCGGGTCAGGGGCACAGACTATGGCTACACCTTC.

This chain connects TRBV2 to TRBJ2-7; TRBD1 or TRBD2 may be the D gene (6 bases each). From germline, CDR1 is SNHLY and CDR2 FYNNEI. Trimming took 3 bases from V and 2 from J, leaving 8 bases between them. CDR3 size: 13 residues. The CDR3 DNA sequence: TGTGCCAGCAGTGAGGGGGGCGCCTACGAGCAGTACTTC. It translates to CASSEGGAYEQYF.

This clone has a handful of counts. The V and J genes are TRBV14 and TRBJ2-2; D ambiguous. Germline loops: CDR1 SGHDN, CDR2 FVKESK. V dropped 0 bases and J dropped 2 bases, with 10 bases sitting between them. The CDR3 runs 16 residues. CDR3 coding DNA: TGTGCCAGCAGCCAAGATTGGGGAACTAACACCGGGGAGCTGTTTTTT. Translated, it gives CASSQDWGTNTGELFF.

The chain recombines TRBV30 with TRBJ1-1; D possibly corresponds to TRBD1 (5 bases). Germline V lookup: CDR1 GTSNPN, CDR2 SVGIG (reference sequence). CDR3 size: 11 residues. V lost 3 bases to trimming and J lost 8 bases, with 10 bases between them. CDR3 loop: CAWSRDLEAFF. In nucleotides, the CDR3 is TGTGCCTGGAGCAGGGACCTAGAAGCTTTCTTT.

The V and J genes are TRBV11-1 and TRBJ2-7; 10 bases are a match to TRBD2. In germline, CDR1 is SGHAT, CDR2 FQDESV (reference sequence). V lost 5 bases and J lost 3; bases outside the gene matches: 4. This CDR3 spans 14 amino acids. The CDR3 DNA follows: TGTGCCAGCAGCCCCCCTAGCGGGAGCTACGAGCAGTACTTC. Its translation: CASSPPSGSYEQYF.

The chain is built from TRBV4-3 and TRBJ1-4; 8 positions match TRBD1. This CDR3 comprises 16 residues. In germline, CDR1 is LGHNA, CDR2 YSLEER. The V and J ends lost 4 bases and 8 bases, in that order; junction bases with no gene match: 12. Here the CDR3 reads CASSPRTGTGAEKLFF. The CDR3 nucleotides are TGCGCCAGCAGCCCCCGGACAGGGACCGGGGCCGAAAAACTGTTTTTT.

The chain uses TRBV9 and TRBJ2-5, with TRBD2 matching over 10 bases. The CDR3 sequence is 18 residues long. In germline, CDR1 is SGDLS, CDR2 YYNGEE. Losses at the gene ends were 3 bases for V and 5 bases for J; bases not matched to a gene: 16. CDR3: CASSGGVASGGPGETQYF. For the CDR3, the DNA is TGTGCCAGCAGCGGAGGGGTGGCTAGCGGGGGACCGGGTGAGACCCAGTACTTC.

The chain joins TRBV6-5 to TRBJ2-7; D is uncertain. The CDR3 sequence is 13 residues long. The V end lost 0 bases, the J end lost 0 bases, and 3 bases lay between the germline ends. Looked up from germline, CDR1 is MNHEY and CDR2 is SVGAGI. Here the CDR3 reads CASSYSSSYEQYF. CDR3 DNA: TGTGCCAGCAGTTACTCGTCCTCCTACGAGCAGTACTTC.

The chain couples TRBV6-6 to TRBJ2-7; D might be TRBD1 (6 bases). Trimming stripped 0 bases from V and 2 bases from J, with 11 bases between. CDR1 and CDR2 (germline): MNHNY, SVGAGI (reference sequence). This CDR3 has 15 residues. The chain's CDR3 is CASSYSIQGTYEQYF. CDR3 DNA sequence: TGTGCCAGCAGTTACTCGATACAGGGAACCTACGAGCAGTACTTC.

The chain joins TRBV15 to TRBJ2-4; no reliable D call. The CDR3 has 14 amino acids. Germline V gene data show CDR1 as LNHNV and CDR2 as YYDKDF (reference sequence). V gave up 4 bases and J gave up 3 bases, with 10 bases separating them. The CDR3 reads CATSTQELKNIQYF. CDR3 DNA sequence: TGTGCCACCAGCACCCAGGAACTCAAAAACATTCAGTACTTC.

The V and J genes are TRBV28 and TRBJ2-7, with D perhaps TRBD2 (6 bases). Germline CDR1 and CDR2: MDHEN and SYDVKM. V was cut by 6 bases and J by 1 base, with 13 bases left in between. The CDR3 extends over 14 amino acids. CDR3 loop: CASRPGTLSYEQYF. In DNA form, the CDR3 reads TGTGCCAGCAGGCCCGGGACTTTATCCTACGAGCAGTACTTC.

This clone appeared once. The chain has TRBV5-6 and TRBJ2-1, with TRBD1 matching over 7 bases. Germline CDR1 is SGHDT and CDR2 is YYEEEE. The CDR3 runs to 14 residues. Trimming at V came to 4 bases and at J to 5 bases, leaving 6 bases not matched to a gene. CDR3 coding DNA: TGTGCCAGCAGCAGAGGGGGCAGCGACAATGAGCAGTTCTTC. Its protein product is CASSRGGSDNEQFF.

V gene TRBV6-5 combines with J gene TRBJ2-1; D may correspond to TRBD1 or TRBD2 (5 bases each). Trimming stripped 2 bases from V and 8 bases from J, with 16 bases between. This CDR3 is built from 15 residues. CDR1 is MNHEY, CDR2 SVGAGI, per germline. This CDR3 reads CASSYRGYGTDEQFF. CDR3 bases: TGTGCCAGCAGTTACAGGGGCTACGGGACGGATGAGCAGTTCTTC.

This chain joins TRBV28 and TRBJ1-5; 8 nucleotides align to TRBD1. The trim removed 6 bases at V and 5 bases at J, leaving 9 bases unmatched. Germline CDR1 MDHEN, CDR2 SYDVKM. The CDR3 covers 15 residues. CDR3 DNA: TGTGCCAGCAGACCCGGACAGGGAATGTATCAGCCCCAGCATTTT. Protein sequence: CASRPGQGMYQPQHF.

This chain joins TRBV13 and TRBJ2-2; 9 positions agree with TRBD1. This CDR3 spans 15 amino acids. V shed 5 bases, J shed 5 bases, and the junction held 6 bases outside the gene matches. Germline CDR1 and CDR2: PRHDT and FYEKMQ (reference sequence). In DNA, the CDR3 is TGTGCCAGCAGCGCTGGGACAGGGCAGACCGGGGAGCTGTTTTTT. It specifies CASSAGTGQTGELFF.

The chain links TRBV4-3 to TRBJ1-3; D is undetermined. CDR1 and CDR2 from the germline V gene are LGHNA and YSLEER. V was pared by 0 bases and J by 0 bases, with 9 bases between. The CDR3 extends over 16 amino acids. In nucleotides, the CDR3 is TGCGCCAGCAGCCAAGAAGCGAGCAGCTCTGGAAACACCATATATTTT. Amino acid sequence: CASSQEASSSGNTIYF.

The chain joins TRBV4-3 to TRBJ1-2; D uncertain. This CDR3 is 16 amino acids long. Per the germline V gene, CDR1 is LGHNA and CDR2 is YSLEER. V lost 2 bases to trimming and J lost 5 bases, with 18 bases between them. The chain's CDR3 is CASSQSPGLLGYGYTF. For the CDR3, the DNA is TGCGCCAGCAGCCAATCCCCAGGACTTCTGGGGTATGGCTACACCTTC.

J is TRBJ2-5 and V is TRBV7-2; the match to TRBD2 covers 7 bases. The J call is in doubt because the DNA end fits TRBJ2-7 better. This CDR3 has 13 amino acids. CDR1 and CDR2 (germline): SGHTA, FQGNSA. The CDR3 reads CASSYLAGHEQYF. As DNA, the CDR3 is TGTGCCAGCAGCTATTTAGCGGGCCACGAGCAGTACTTC.

The CDR3 sequence is CASSSGPNYEQYF. DNA for the CDR3: TGTGCCAGCAGCTCAGGGCCTAACTACGAGCAGTACTTC. This chain links TRBV7-9 with TRBJ2-7, with a tentative D call TRBD1 (5 bases). The ends were cut back, 4 bases at V and 3 bases at J, with 10 bases in the middle. Germline CDR1 is SEHNR and CDR2 is FQNEAQ (reference sequence). The CDR3 runs to 13 residues. The entire variable domain, with the rest obtained from reference TRBV7-9 and TRBJ2-7, is as follows: DTGVSQNPRHKITKRGQNVTFRCDPISEHNRLYWYRQTLGQGPEFLTYFQNEAQLEKSRLLSDRFSAERPKGSFSTLEIQRTEQGDSAMYLCASSSGPNYEQYFGPGTRLTVT.

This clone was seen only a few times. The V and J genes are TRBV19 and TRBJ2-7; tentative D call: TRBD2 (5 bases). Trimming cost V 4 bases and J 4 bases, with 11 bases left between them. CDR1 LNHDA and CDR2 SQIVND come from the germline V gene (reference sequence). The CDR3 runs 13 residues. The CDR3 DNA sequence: TGTGCCAGTAGTACCAATCCGGGGTACGAGCAGTACTTC. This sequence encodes CASSTNPGYEQYF.

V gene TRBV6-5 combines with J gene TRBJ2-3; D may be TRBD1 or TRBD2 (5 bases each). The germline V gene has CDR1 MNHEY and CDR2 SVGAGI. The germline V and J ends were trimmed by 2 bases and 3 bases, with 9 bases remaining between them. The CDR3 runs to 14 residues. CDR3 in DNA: TGTGCCAGCAGTTACCGGGGACGTACAGATACGCAGTATTTT. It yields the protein CASSYRGRTDTQYF.